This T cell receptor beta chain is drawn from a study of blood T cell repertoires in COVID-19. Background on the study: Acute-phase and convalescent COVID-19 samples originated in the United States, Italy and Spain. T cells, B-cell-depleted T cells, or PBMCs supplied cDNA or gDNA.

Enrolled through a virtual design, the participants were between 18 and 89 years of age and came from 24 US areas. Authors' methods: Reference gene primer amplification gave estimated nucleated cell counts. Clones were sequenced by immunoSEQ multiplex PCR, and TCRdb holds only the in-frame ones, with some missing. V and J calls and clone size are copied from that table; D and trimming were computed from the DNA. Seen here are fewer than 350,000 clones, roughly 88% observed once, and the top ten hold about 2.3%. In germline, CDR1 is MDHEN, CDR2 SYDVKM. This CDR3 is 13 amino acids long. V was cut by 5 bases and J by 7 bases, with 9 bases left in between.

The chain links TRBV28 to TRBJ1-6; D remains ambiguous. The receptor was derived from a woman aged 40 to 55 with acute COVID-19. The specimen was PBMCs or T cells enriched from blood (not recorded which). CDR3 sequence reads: CASSLPPNSPLHF. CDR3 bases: TGTGCCAGCAGTCTCCCCCCCAATTCACCCCTCCACTTT.